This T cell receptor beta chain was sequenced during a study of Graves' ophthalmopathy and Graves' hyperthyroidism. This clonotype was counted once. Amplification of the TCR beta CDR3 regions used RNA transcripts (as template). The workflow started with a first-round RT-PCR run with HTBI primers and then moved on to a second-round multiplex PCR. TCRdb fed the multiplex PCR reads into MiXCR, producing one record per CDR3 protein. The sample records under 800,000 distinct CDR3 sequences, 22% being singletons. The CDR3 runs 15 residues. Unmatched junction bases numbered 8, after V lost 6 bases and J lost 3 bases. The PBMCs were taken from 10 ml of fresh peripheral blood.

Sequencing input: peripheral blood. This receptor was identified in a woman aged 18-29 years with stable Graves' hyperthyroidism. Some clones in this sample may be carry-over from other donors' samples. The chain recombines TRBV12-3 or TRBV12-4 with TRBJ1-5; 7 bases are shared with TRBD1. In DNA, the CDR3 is TGTGCCAGCAGGCCTGCGGGGACAGCCAATCAGCCCCAGCATTTT. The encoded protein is CASRPAGTANQPQHF.